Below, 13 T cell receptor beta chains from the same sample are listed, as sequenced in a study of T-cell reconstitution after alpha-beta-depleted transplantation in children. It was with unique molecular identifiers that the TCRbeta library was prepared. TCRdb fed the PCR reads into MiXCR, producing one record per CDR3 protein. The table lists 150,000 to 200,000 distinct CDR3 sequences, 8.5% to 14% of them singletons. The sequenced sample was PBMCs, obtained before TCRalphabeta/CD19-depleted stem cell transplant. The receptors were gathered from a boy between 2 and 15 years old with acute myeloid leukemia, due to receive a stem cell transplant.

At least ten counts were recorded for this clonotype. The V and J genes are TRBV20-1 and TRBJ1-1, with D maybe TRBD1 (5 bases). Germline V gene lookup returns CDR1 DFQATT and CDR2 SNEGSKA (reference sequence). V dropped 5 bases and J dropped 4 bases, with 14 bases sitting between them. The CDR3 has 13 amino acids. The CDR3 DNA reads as TGCAGTGCTCCCGAACCTGGGGGCACTGAAGCTTTCTTT. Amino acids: CSAPEPGGTEAFF.

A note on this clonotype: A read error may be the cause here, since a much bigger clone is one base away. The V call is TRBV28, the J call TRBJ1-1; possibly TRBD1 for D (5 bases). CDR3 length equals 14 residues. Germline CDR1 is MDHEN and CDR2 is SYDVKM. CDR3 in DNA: TGTGCCAGCAGTTCTCCCGACAGCGACACTGAAGCTCTCTTT. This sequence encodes CASSSPDSDTEALF.

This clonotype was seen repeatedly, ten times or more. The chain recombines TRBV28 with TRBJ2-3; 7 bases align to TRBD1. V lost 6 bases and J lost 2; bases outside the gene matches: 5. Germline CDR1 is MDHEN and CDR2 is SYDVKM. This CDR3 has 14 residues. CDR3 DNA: TGTGCCAGCAGCCACAGGGGTCACACAGATACGCAGTATTTT. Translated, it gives CASSHRGHTDTQYF.

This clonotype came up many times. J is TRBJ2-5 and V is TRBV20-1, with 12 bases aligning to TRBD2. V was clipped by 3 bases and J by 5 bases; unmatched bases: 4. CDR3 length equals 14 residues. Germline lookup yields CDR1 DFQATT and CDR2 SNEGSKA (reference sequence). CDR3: CSASRLAGVETQYF. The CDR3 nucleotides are TGCAGTGCTAGCAGACTAGCGGGAGTTGAGACCCAGTACTTC.

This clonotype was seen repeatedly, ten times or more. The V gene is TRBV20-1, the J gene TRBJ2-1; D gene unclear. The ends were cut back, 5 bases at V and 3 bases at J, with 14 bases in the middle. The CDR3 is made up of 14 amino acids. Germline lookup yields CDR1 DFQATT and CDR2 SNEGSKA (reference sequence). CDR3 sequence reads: CSAQTYQGYNEQFF. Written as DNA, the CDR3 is TGCAGTGCTCAAACGTACCAAGGCTACAATGAGCAGTTCTTC.

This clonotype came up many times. CDR3 DNA sequence: TGTGCCAGCAGCTTACTAGGGTCGATGAACACTGAAGCTTTCTTT. Protein: CASSLLGSMNTEAFF. The chain combines TRBV7-9 with TRBJ1-1, with D unresolved. Trimming stripped 2 bases from V and 0 bases from J, with 10 bases between. Germline V gene data show CDR1 as SEHNR and CDR2 as FQNEAQ (reference sequence). The CDR3 covers 15 residues.

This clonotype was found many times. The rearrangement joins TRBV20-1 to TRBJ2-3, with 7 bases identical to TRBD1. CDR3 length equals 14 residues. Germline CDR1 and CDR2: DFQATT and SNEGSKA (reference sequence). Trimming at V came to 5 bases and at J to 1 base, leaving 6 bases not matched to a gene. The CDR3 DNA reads TGCAGTGCTGAAAGGGGGCACGGCACAGATACGCAGTATTTT. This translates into CSAERGHGTDTQYF.

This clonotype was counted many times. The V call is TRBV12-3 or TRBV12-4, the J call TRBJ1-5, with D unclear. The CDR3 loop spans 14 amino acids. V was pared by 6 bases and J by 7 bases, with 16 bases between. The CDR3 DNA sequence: TGTGCCAGCAGCAGTAGGTCCGGCGGCCAGCCCCAGCATTTT. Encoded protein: CASSSRSGGQPQHF.

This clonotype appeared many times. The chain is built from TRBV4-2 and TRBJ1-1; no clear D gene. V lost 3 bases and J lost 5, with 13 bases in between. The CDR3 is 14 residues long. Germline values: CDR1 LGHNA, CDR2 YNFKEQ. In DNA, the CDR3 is TGTGCCAGCAGCCAGCAGGTGACGCGGACTGAAGCTTTCTTT. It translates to CASSQQVTRTEAFF.

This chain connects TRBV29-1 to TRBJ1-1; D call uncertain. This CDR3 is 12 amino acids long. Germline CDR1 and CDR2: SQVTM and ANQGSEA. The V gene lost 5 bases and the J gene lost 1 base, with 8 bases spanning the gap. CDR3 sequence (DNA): TGCAGCGTTACCCAGCCGAACACTGAAGCTTTCTTT. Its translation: CSVTQPNTEAFF.

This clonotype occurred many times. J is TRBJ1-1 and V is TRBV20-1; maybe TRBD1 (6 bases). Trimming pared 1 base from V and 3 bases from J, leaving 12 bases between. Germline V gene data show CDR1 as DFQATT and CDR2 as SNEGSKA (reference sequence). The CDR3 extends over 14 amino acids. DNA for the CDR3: TGCAGTGCTAGAGTAAGGGGGGGTGACACTGAAGCTTTCTTT. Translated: CSARVRGGDTEAFF.

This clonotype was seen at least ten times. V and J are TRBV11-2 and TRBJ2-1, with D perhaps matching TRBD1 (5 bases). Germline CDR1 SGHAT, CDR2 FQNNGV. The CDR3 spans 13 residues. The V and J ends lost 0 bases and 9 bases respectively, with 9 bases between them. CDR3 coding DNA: TGTGCCAGCAGCTTAGACAGGGTGGGTGAGCAGTTCTTC. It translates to CASSLDRVGEQFF.

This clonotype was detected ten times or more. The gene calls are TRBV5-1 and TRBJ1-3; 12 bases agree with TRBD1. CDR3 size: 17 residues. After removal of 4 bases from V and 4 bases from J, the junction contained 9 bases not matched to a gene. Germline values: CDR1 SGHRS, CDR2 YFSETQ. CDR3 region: CASSREGTGGTGNTIYF. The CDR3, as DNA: TGCGCCAGCAGCCGCGAGGGGACAGGGGGCACGGGAAACACCATATATTTT. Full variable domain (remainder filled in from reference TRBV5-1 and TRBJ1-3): KAGVTQTPRYLIKTRGQQVTLSCSPISGHRSVSWYQQTPGQGLQFLFEYFSETQRNKGNFPGRFSGRQFSNSRSEMNVSTLELGDSALYLCASSREGTGGTGNTIYFGEGSWLTVV.